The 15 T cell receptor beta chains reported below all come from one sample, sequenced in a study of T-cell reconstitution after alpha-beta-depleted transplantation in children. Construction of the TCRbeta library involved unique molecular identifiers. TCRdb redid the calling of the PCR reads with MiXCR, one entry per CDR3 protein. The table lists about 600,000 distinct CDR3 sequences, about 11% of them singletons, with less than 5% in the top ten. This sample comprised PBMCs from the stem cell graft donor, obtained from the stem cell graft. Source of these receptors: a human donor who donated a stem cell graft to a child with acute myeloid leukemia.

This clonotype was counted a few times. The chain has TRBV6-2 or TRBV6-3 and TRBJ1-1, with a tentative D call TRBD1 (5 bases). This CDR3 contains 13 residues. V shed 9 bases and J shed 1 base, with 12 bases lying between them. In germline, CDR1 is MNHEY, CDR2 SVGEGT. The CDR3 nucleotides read TGTGCCAGTCAACGGGACTCGAACACTGAAGCTTTCTTT. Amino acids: CASQRDSNTEAFF.

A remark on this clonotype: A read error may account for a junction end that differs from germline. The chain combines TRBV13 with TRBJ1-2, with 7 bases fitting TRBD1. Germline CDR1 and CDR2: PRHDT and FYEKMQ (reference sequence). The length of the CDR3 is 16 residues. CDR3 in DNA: TGTGCCAGCAGCCTAGGAGGGGGCGTAGCTAACTATGGCTACACCTTC. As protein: CASSLGGGVANYGYTF.

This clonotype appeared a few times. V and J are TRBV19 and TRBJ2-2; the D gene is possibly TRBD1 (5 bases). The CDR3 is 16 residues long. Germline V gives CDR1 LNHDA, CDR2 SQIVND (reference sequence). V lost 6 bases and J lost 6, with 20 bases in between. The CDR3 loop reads CASRAQANVSPGELFF. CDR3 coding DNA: TGTGCCAGTAGGGCACAGGCTAATGTTTCACCCGGGGAGCTGTTTTTT.

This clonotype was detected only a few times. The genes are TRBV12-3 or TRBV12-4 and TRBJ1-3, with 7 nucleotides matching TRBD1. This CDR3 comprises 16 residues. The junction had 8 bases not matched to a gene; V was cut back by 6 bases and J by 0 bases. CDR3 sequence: CASRTRDSLSGNTIYF. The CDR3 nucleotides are TGTGCCAGCAGAACCCGGGACAGCCTCTCTGGAAACACCATATATTTT.

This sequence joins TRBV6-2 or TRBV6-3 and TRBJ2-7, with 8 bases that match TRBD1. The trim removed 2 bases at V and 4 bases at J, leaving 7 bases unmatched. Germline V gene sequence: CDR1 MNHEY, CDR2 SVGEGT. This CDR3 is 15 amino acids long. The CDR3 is CASSYTADRAYEQYF. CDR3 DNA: TGTGCCAGCAGTTACACAGCGGACAGGGCTTACGAGCAGTACTTC.

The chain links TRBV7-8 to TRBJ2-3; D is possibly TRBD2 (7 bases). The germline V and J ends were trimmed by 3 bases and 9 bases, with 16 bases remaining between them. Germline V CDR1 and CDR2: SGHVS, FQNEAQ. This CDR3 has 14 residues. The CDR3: CASSFDRSRETQYF. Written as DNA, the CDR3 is TGTGCCAGCAGCTTTGACAGGTCGCGGGAGACGCAGTATTTT.

In nucleotides, the CDR3 is TGTGCCAGCTGTAAAAGCCTCCCGGGACTAGCGGGACGGACCGGGGAGCTGTTTTTT. Translated, it gives CASCKSLPGLAGRTGELFF. The chain is built from TRBV6-2 or TRBV6-3 and TRBJ2-2; 13 bases are shared with TRBD2. This CDR3 has 19 amino acids. The J segment lost 5 bases and the V segment lost 8 bases, leaving 17 bases of the junction unmatched. CDR1 MNHEY and CDR2 SVGEGT come from the germline V gene.

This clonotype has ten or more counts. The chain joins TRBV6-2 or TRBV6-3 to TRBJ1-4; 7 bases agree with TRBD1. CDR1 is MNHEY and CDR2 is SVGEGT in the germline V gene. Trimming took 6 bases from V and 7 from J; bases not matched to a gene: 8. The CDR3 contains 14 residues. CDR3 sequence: CASSPPGQTEKLFF. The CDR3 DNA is TGTGCCAGCAGCCCCCCGGGACAGACTGAAAAACTGTTTTTT.

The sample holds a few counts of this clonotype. CDR3 nucleotides: TGTGCCAGTAGTATGGGACAGGACTACGAGCAGTACTTC. Translation: CASSMGQDYEQYF. V is TRBV19 and J is TRBJ2-7, with TRBD1 identical over 8 bases. Germline CDR1 reads LNHDA; CDR2 reads SQIVND (reference sequence). The CDR3 contains 13 residues. V gave up 3 bases and J gave up 3 bases; unmatched junction bases: 1.

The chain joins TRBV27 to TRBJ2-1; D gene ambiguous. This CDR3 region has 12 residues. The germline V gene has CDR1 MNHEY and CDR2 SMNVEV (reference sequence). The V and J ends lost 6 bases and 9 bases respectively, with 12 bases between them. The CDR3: CASRQDKGEQFF. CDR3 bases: TGTGCCAGCAGGCAAGATAAGGGTGAGCAGTTCTTC.

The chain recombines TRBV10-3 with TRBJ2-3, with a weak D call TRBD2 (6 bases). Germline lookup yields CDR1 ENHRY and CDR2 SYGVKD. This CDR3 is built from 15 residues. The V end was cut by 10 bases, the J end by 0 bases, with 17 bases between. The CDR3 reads CATTQRVISTDTQYF. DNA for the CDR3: TGTGCCACGACACAGCGGGTGATTAGCACAGATACGCAGTATTTT.

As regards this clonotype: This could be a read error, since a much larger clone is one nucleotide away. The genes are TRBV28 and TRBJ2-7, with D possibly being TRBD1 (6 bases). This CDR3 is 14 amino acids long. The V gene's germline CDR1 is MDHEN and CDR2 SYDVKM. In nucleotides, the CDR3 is TGTGCCAGCGGCGAAGACAGGCTAGTCTACGAGCTGTACTTC. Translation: CASGEDRLVYELYF.

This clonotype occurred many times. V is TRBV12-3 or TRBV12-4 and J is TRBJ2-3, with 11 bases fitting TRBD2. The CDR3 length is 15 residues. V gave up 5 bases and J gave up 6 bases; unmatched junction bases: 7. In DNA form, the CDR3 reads TGTGCCAGCAGTAATCTAGCGGGAGGTGGGGATACGCAGTATTTT. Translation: CASSNLAGGGDTQYF.

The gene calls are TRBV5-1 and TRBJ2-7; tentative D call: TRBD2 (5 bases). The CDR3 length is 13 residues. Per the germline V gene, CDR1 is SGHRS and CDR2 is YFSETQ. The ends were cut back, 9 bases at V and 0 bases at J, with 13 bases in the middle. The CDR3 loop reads CATSGDNSYEQYF. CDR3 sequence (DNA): TGCGCCACGAGCGGCGATAACTCCTACGAGCAGTACTTC.

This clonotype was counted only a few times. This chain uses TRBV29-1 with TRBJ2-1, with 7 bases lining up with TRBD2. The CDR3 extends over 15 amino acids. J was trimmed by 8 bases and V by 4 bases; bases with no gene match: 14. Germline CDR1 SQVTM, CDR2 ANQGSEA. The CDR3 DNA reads TGCAGCGTTGCGGTCGGACTAGGCGGGACGGATGAGCAGTTCTTC. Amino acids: CSVAVGLGGTDEQFF.